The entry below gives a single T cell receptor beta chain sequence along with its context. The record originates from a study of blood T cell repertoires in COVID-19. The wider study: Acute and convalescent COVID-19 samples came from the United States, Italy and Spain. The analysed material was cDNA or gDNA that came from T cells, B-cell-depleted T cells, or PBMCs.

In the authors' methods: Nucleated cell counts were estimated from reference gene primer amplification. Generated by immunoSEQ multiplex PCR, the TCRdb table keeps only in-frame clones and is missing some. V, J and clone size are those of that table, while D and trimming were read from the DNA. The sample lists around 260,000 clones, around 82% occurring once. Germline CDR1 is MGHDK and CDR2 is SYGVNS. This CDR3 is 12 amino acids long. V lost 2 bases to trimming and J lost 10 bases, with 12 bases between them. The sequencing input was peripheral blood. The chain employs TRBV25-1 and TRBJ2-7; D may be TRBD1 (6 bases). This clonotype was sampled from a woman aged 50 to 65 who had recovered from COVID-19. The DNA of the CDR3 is TGTGCCAGCAGTGAACAGGGGCTGCTACAGTACTTC. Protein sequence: CASSEQGLLQYF.